This paragraph covers one T cell receptor (beta chain) sequence. Its target is unknown. TCRdb's table, derived via immunoSEQ multiplex PCR, lists solely in-frame clones and lacks some. Of some 130,000 clones listed, roughly 79% are singletons. The data derive from a study of cytomegalovirus exposure and HLA in healthy donors. Study conclusions and caveats: The tendency of first-cohort TCR clusters to co-occur in the 90 to 150 validation repertoires was the finding of a later analysis. The classifier, whose performance was assessed in both the original and validation cohorts, reportedly diagnosed cytomegalovirus status with high specificity and sensitivity.

CDR3 length equals 16 residues. Germline values: CDR1 SGHRS, CDR2 YFSETQ. Trimming removed 2 bases from V and 2 bases from J; junction bases left unmatched: 9. Sample: PBMCs. The clonotype was recovered from a man aged 30 to 45 in good health and CMV-seropositive. V usage is TRBV5-1 and J usage is TRBJ1-1; 7 nucleotides align to TRBD1. The CDR3, as DNA: TGCGCCAGCAGCTTTGGTTTAGGGGGCGTAAACACTGAAGCTTTCTTT. The encoded protein is CASSFGLGGVNTEAFF.